These 20 T cell receptor beta chains share one sample of origin, sequenced in a study of blood T cells in healthy people across ages (dated by TCRdb to the mid-2010s). Library generation was performed with 5' RACE. TCRdb names Illumina HiSeq 2500 as the instrument used. The second PCR ran for roughly 7 to 12 cycles and used a J-beta primer mix along with a sample-barcoded 5' primer. TCRdb trimmed public reads at Q25 via fastp, called clones via MiXCR and kept in-frame beta chains. One record per CDR3 amino acid sequence lists the most common genes and DNA. The sample data list about 2 million distinct CDR3 sequences, and about 50% of these were observed just once. The top ten clonotypes cover over 2% of the sample. Sequenced input: blood. All receptors derive from a woman aged 40 to 50 in good health.

The V call is TRBV14, the J call TRBJ2-3, with 7 bases aligning to TRBD1. Germline lookup yields CDR1 SGHDN and CDR2 FVKESK. V trimming: 6 bases; J trimming: 0 bases; junction bases outside the gene matches: 6. The CDR3 loop spans 15 amino acids. The CDR3 DNA reads as TGTGCCAGCAGACGCGGACAGGCTAGCACAGATACGCAGTATTTT. It is translated as CASRRGQASTDTQYF.

V and J are TRBV24-1 and TRBJ2-5; D call uncertain. V lost 5 bases and J lost 3, with 12 bases in between. Germline values: CDR1 KGHDR, CDR2 SFDVKD. The CDR3 totals 14 residues. The CDR3 spells CATSGPRAEETQYF. For the CDR3, the DNA is TGTGCCACCAGTGGACCTAGGGCAGAAGAGACCCAGTACTTC.

This clonotype was found a few times. This sequence joins TRBV6-2 or TRBV6-3 and TRBJ2-3, with TRBD1 as a possible D gene (7 bases). Germline V gene sequence: CDR1 MNHEY, CDR2 SVGEGT. The V and J ends lost 6 bases and 7 bases respectively, with 14 bases between them. CDR3 size: 13 residues. CDR3: CASSPQGGHTQYF. CDR3 nucleotide sequence: TGTGCCAGCAGCCCCCAGGGGGGCCATACGCAGTATTTT.

This chain uses TRBV6-2 or TRBV6-3 with TRBJ2-3, with D perhaps TRBD2 (6 bases). The CDR3 runs to 15 residues. Germline CDR1 reads MNHEY; CDR2 reads SVGEGT. The V end was cut by 2 bases, the J end by 0 bases, with 9 bases between. This CDR3 reads CASSYPGDSTDTQYF. The CDR3 DNA reads TGTGCCAGCAGTTACCCGGGAGATAGCACAGATACGCAGTATTTT.

This clonotype was seen many times. The rearrangement uses TRBV20-1 and TRBJ2-4; 7 bases fit TRBD1. Germline V gene sequence: CDR1 DFQATT, CDR2 SNEGSKA (reference sequence). J lost 6 bases, V lost 3 bases, and 11 bases had no gene match. This CDR3 contains 15 residues. The CDR3 protein is CSASAPTGLGNIQYF. The CDR3 DNA is TGCAGTGCTAGTGCCCCGACAGGGTTGGGAAACATTCAGTACTTC.

The chain couples TRBV6-1 to TRBJ2-7; weak D call: TRBD1 (5 bases). The J call may be wrong; the DNA end is better matched by TRBJ2-5. Germline V CDR1 and CDR2: MNHNS, SASEGT. The CDR3 is made up of 13 amino acids. The CDR3 nucleotides are TGTGCCAGCAGTCGCGTGACAGTTGAGACCCAGTACTTC. It yields the protein CASSRVTVETQYF.

This clonotype was detected only a few times. The chain joins TRBV29-1 to TRBJ2-3; 9 nucleotides line up with TRBD1. Germline V gives CDR1 SQVTM, CDR2 ANQGSEA. V shed 5 bases, J shed 0 bases, and the junction held 3 bases outside the gene matches. CDR3 length: 14 residues. CDR3 DNA: TGCAGCGTTAGGACAGGGGCGAGCACAGATACGCAGTATTTT. This encodes CSVRTGASTDTQYF.

This clonotype was observed a few times. The chain uses TRBV3-1 and TRBJ2-5; D is unresolved. The CDR3 totals 15 residues. CDR1 LGHDT and CDR2 YNNKEL come from the germline V gene (reference sequence). V was cut by 0 bases and J by 2 bases, with 10 bases left in between. The CDR3 protein is CASSQERQIQETQYF. The CDR3 DNA sequence: TGTGCCAGCAGCCAAGAAAGGCAGATTCAAGAGACCCAGTACTTC.

The chain joins TRBV27 to TRBJ2-1; TRBD2 matches 13 bases. Germline V gene sequence: CDR1 MNHEY, CDR2 SMNVEV (reference sequence). The CDR3 sequence is 15 residues long. V dropped 6 bases and J dropped 7; count of bases not matched to a gene: 6. The CDR3 is CASRSLAGGSNEQFF. The DNA for the CDR3 is TGTGCCAGCAGGTCACTAGCGGGGGGGTCAAATGAGCAGTTCTTC.

V is TRBV5-8 and J is TRBJ2-7, with a possible D match to TRBD1 (6 bases). There are 15 residues in the CDR3. V was shortened by 0 bases and J by 2 bases, with 12 bases between the two germline ends. Germline V lookup: CDR1 SGHTS, CDR2 YDEGEE. DNA of the CDR3: TGTGCCAGCAGCTTGGGCCCAGGGGCGGCCTACGAGCAGTACTTC. Translation gives CASSLGPGAAYEQYF.

The rearrangement uses TRBV7-2 and TRBJ2-4, with TRBD2 matching over 8 bases. V dropped 3 bases and J dropped 5; count of bases not matched to a gene: 12. The germline gives CDR1 SGHTA, CDR2 FQGNSA. The CDR3 consists of 17 residues. CDR3 sequence (DNA): TGTGCCAGCAGCTTGTCCATCGGGGGGGCGACAGAAAACATTCAGTACTTC. Its translation: CASSLSIGGATENIQYF.

The chain is built from TRBV20-1 and TRBJ2-5, with D possibly being TRBD2 (6 bases). Germline V CDR1 and CDR2: DFQATT, SNEGSKA (reference sequence). The CDR3 is made up of 14 amino acids. V was shortened by 8 bases and J by 0 bases, with 16 bases between the two germline ends. CDR3 sequence reads: CSLTTGAYQETQYF. CDR3 in DNA: TGCAGTTTGACAACGGGAGCATACCAAGAGACCCAGTACTTC.

CDR3 sequence: CASSLRTGSANYGYTF. Written as DNA, the CDR3 is TGTGCCAGCAGTTTAAGGACAGGGAGCGCGAACTATGGCTACACCTTC. The chain uses TRBV27 and TRBJ1-2; 8 positions agree with TRBD1. Germline CDR1 reads MNHEY; CDR2 reads SMNVEV (reference sequence). The CDR3 runs to 16 residues. Trimming removed 2 bases from V and 2 bases from J; junction bases left unmatched: 7.

The rearrangement joins TRBV4-3 to TRBJ2-7, with TRBD1 matching 9 bases. Germline V gives CDR1 LGHNA, CDR2 YSLEER. After removal of 5 bases from V and 2 bases from J, the junction contained 10 bases not matched to a gene. CDR3 size: 16 residues. This chain's CDR3 is CASSVSGTGNPYEQYF. The CDR3 DNA follows: TGCGCCAGCAGCGTCTCCGGGACAGGGAATCCCTACGAGCAGTACTTC.

This clonotype has only a few counts. CDR3 protein: CASSGGDRMLTDTQYF. Here the CDR3 DNA reads TGTGCCAGCAGCGGAGGGGACAGGATGCTCACAGATACGCAGTATTTT. The chain links TRBV7-2 to TRBJ2-3; TRBD1 aligns across 8 bases. The CDR3 is 16 amino acids. Trimming removed 5 bases from V and 2 bases from J; junction bases left unmatched: 9. Per germline, CDR1 SGHTA and CDR2 FQGNSA.

Comments on this clonotype: The junction does not match germline at one end; this may be a read error. The chain couples TRBV5-1 to TRBJ1-1, with unresolved D. The V gene's germline CDR1 is SGHRS and CDR2 YFSETQ. The CDR3 loop spans 11 amino acids. The CDR3 protein is CARSLEDEAFF. The CDR3 nucleotides read TGCGCCCGCAGCTTAGAGGATGAAGCTTTCTTT.

The rearrangement uses TRBV28 and TRBJ2-7; D perhaps matches TRBD2 (6 bases). Germline CDR1 and CDR2: MDHEN and SYDVKM. Trimming removed 6 bases at V and 3 bases at J, with 12 bases between. CDR3 length: 13 amino acids. The CDR3, as DNA: TGTGCCAGCAGGAGTAGCGGTCACTACGAGCAGTACTTC. It codes for CASRSSGHYEQYF.

The chain carries TRBV20-1 and TRBJ2-3, with TRBD1 identical over 9 bases. The J segment lost 2 bases and the V segment lost 0 bases, leaving 9 bases of the junction unmatched. Looked up from germline, CDR1 is DFQATT and CDR2 is SNEGSKA (reference sequence). This CDR3 has 17 amino acids. The CDR3 sequence is CSARDEWTGATTDTQYF. CDR3 in DNA: TGCAGTGCTAGAGATGAATGGACAGGGGCGACCACAGATACGCAGTATTTT.

This clonotype was counted at least ten times. J is TRBJ2-7 and V is TRBV6-2 or TRBV6-3; D uncertain. CDR1 is MNHEY and CDR2 is SVGEGT in the germline V gene. CDR3 length: 13 residues. V was pared by 6 bases and J by 2 bases, with 11 bases between. The CDR3 region is CASRSTGTYEQYF. CDR3 nucleotides: TGTGCCAGCAGGTCGACTGGTACCTACGAGCAGTACTTC.

This clonotype turned up a few times. The chain combines TRBV7-2 with TRBJ1-5; maybe TRBD1 (6 bases). In germline, CDR1 is SGHTA, CDR2 FQGNSA. The CDR3 loop spans 17 amino acids. Trimming removed 4 bases from V and 1 base from J, with 17 bases in between. The CDR3 nucleotides read TGTGCCAGCAGCTCGGGCCTGGGGGGCAGGAGCAATCAGCCCCAGCATTTT. Translated: CASSSGLGGRSNQPQHF.